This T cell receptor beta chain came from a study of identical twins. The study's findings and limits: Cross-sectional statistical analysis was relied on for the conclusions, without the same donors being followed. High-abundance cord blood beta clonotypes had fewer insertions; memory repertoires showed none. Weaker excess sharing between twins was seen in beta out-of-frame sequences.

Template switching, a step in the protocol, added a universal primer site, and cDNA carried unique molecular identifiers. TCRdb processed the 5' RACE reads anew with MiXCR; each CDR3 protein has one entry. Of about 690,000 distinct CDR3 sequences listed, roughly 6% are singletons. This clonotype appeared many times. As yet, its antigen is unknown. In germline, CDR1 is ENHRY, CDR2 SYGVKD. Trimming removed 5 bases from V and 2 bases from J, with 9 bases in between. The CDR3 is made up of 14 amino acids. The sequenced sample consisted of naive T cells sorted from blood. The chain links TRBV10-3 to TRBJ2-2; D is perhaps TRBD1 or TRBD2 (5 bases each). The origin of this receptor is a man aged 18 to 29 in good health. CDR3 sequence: CAISIRDNTGELFF. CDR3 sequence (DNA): TGTGCCATCAGTATCCGGGACAACACCGGGGAGCTGTTTTTT.